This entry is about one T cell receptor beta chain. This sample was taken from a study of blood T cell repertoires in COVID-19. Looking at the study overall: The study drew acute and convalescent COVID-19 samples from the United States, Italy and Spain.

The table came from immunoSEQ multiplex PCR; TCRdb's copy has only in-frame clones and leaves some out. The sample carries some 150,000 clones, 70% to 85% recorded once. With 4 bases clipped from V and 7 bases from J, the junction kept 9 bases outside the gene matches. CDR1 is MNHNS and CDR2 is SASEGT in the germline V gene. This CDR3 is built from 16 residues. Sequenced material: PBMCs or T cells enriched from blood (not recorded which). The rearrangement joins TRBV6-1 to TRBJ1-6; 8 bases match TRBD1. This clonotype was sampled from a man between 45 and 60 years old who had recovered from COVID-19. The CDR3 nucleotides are TGTGCCAGCAGTGGCTGGACAGGGTACGGAAATTCACCCCTCCACTTT. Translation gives CASSGWTGYGNSPLHF.